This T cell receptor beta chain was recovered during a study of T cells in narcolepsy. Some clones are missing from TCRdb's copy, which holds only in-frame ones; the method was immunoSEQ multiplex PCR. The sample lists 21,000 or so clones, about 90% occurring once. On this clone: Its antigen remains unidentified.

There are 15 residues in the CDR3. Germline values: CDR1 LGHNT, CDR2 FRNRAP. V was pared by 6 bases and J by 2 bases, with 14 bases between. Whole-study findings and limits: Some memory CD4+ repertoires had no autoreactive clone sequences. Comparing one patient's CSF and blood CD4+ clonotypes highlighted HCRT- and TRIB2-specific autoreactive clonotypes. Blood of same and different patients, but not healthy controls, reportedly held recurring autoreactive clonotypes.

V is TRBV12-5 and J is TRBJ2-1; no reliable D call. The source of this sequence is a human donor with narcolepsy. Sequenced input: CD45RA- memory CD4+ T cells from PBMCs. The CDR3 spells CASGPHSAAYNEQFF. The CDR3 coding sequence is TGTGCTAGTGGCCCCCACTCCGCCGCCTACAATGAGCAGTTCTTC. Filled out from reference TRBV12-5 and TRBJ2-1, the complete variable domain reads DARVTQTPRHKVTEMGQEVTMRCQPILGHNTVFWYRQTMMQGLELLAYFRNRAPLDDSGMPKDRFSAEMPDATLATLKIQPSEPRDSAVYFCASGPHSAAYNEQFFGPGTRLTVL.